This entry features one T cell receptor (beta chain) sequence. Its cognate antigen is unknown. The data stem from a study of beta chain features in type 1 diabetes. About the research overall: Sorted cell examination encompassed about 110 million cells across all samples.

Reverse transcription of all isolated RNA meant that expressed TCRB transcripts were sequenced. This table comes from immunoSEQ multiplex PCR, and its TCRdb copy is limited to in-frame clones, with some not included. Of fewer than 110,000 clones in the sample, over 25% are singletons; the top ten hold more than 0.5%. Study-level findings and limits: Whether HLA type affects TCRB rearrangement stayed undetermined in the present work. Among all four CD4+ subsets, Type 1 diabetes patients had TCRB CDR3s that were moderately but significantly shorter.

One heparinised blood draw, averaging about 100 mL, came from each donor. Purity exceeded 95% in all sorted populations. Sequencing used central memory CD4+ T cells from blood. The clonotype was recovered from a woman aged 18-35 years with type 1 diabetes.

The CDR3 sequence: CASSFTILAGMNNEQFF. DNA of the CDR3: TGCGCCAGCAGCTTCACCATACTAGCGGGGATGAACAATGAGCAGTTCTTC. This chain links TRBV5-1 with TRBJ2-1, with 10 bases aligning to TRBD2. V was clipped by 2 bases and J by 5 bases; unmatched bases: 10. The CDR3 is made up of 17 amino acids. Germline V CDR1 and CDR2: SGHRS, YFSETQ.